These 32 T cell receptor beta chains were sequenced from one sample in a study of blood T cell repertoires in COVID-19. Measured with immunoSEQ multiplex PCR; TCRdb has only the in-frame clones, and not every one. Here the sample spans about 260,000 clones, around nine tenths being singletons. The sequenced material came from peripheral blood. The receptors derive from a man in his forties or fifties who had recovered from COVID-19.

To note about this clone: This may come from a read error, since a much larger clone is one base off. This sequence joins TRBV19 and TRBJ1-3; 7 bases line up with TRBD1. CDR3 length equals 12 residues. Trimming cost V 9 bases and J 2 bases; bases outside gene matches: 1. From germline, CDR1 is LNHDA and CDR2 SQIVND (reference sequence). CDR3 bases: TGTGCCAGCGGGACAGCTGGAAACACCATATATTTT. Protein sequence: CASGTAGNTIYF. Combining the CDR3 with reference TRBV19 and TRBJ1-3 gives the whole variable domain DGGITQSPKYLFRKEGQNVTLSCEQNLNHDAMYWYRQDPGQGLRLIYYSQIVNDFQKGDIAEGYSVSREKKESFPLTVTSAQKNPTAFYLCASGTAGNTIYFGEGSWLTVV.

The chain recombines TRBV5-1 with TRBJ2-7, with D possibly matching TRBD1 (5 bases). V was trimmed by 0 bases and J by 2 bases, leaving 9 bases between them. Germline assignment: CDR1 SGHRS and CDR2 YFSETQ. The CDR3 is made up of 14 amino acids. DNA of the CDR3: TGCGCCAGCAGCTTGGAGGGGTCTGCCTACGAGCAGTACTTC. Its translation: CASSLEGSAYEQYF. The full variable domain, completed using reference TRBV5-1 and TRBJ2-7, is KAGVTQTPRYLIKTRGQQVTLSCSPISGHRSVSWYQQTPGQGLQFLFEYFSETQRNKGNFPGRFSGRQFSNSRSEMNVSTLELGDSALYLCASSLEGSAYEQYFGPGTRLTVT.

This chain links TRBV11-3 with TRBJ2-3; 10 nucleotides match TRBD2. The germline V gene has CDR1 SGHNT and CDR2 YENEEA. Trimming took 5 bases from V and 0 from J; bases not matched to a gene: 5. The CDR3 is 16 amino acids. The CDR3 DNA is TGTGCCAGCAGCCCGGGACTAGCGTCTAGCACAGATACGCAGTATTTT. Its translation: CASSPGLASSTDTQYF.

Here the CDR3 reads CASSTTGQTLEAFF. The CDR3 nucleotides are TGTGCCAGCAGCACAACGGGACAAACCCTTGAAGCTTTCTTT. V and J are TRBV11-2 and TRBJ1-1, with a possible D match to TRBD1 (6 bases). V shed 5 bases and J shed 7 bases, with 17 bases lying between them. Per germline, CDR1 SGHAT and CDR2 FQNNGV. The CDR3 sequence is 14 residues long.

The chain recombines TRBV3-1 (or the pseudogene TRBV3-2) with TRBJ2-3; D is undetermined. The CDR3 consists of 14 residues. Trimming took 2 bases from V and 1 from J, leaving 7 bases between them. From germline, CDR1 is LGHDT and CDR2 YNNKEL (reference sequence). The CDR3 nucleotides read TGTGCCAGCAGCCAACTCCGTGGCACAGATACGCAGTATTTT. This sequence encodes CASSQLRGTDTQYF.

This clone has only a few counts. The chain links TRBV20-1 to TRBJ2-5; D might be TRBD2 (6 bases). CDR1 and CDR2 from the germline V gene are DFQATT and SNEGSKA (reference sequence). CDR3 length: 11 amino acids. V lost 5 bases and J lost 5, with 9 bases in between. The CDR3 coding sequence is TGCAGTGCTTGGAGGGCCGAGACCCAGTACTTC. It encodes CSAWRAETQYF.

This sequence joins TRBV20-1 and TRBJ1-2, with D unresolved. Trimming took off 4 bases at V and 8 bases at J, with 11 bases between the two ends. Germline assignment: CDR1 DFQATT and CDR2 SNEGSKA (reference sequence). The CDR3 is 11 residues long. The DNA for the CDR3 is TGCAGTGCTACCTCCTGGCAGGGCTACACCTTC. Its translation: CSATSWQGYTF.

The rearrangement joins TRBV3-1 (or the pseudogene TRBV3-2) to TRBJ2-7; 11 bases agree with TRBD1. The V gene's germline CDR1 is LGHDT and CDR2 YNNKEL (reference sequence). The length of the CDR3 is 15 residues. V gave up 5 bases and J gave up 2 bases; unmatched junction bases: 5. CDR3 loop: CASSAGTGGPYEQYF. For the CDR3, the DNA is TGTGCCAGCAGCGCCGGGACAGGGGGGCCCTACGAGCAGTACTTC.

The V and J genes are TRBV5-3 and TRBJ2-3, with 8 bases matching TRBD2. TRBV5-3 belongs to the ORF category, with a function that is uncertain. Trimming removed 4 bases from V and 2 bases from J; junction bases left unmatched: 6. The CDR3 runs to 15 residues. The CDR3 region is CARSPAGVLTDTQYF. CDR3 nucleotide sequence: TGTGCCAGAAGCCCAGCGGGGGTGCTCACAGATACGCAGTATTTT.

The V gene is TRBV29-1, the J gene TRBJ2-7, with 7 nucleotides matching TRBD2. V lost 0 bases, J lost 2 bases, and 7 bases stayed unmatched. The CDR3 loop spans 15 amino acids. In germline, CDR1 is SQVTM, CDR2 ANQGSEA. The CDR3 spells CSVEDFRRGTYEQYF. CDR3 coding DNA: TGCAGCGTTGAAGACTTCCGGCGGGGGACCTACGAGCAGTACTTC.

The J gene is TRBJ2-2, the V gene TRBV19; D is possibly TRBD1 (5 bases). The germline V and J ends were trimmed by 4 bases and 2 bases, with 14 bases remaining between them. The CDR3 contains 16 residues. Germline values: CDR1 LNHDA, CDR2 SQIVND (reference sequence). The CDR3 DNA reads TGTGCCAGTAGTACCCTCAGGGCGGATAACACCGGGGAGCTGTTTTTT. Translated: CASSTLRADNTGELFF.

The rearrangement joins TRBV18 to TRBJ2-3, with a possible D match to TRBD1 (5 bases). The CDR3 is 14 residues long. V lost 3 bases and J lost 6, with 13 bases in between. Germline CDR1 KGHSH, CDR2 LQKENI. CDR3 bases: TGTGCCAGCTCACCTTTACCAGGGTCCGATACGCAGTATTTT. It yields the protein CASSPLPGSDTQYF.

The chain uses TRBV6-2 or TRBV6-3 and TRBJ2-1; the match to TRBD2 covers 8 bases. The CDR3 length is 16 residues. V lost 6 bases, J lost 3 bases, and 10 bases stayed unmatched. In germline, CDR1 is MNHEY, CDR2 SVGEGT. CDR3 amino acids: CASSSFGGAFYNEQFF. CDR3 coding DNA: TGTGCCAGCAGCTCTTTCGGGGGGGCCTTCTACAATGAGCAGTTCTTC.

The chain couples TRBV25-1 to TRBJ2-1, with 7 bases lining up with TRBD2. Germline V gene lookup returns CDR1 MGHDK and CDR2 SYGVNS. The V gene end was trimmed by 8 bases and the J gene end by 11 bases; junction bases not matched to a gene: 3. There are 10 residues in the CDR3. The CDR3 DNA follows: TGTGCCAGCTGGGGGGGAAAGCAGTTCTTC. It codes for CASWGGKQFF. Supplemented by reference TRBV25-1 and TRBJ2-1, the full variable domain reads EADIYQTPRYLVIGTGKKITLECSQTMGHDKMYWYQQDPGMELHLIHYSYGVNSTEKGDLSSESTVSRIRTEHFPLTLESARPSHTSQYLCASWGGKQFFGPGTRLTVL.

The DNA for the CDR3 is TGCGCCAGCAGCTTGGTGCGCGACGAGCAGTACTTC. Amino acids: CASSLVRDEQYF. This chain links TRBV5-1 with TRBJ2-7; D remains unclear. The CDR3 sequence is 12 residues long. V lost 0 bases to trimming and J lost 5 bases, with 6 bases between them. Germline loops: CDR1 SGHRS, CDR2 YFSETQ.

This CDR3 is CASSYGPGTGDNGYTF. The DNA for the CDR3 is TGTGCCAGCAGTTACGGCCCCGGGACAGGAGATAATGGCTACACCTTC. J is TRBJ1-2 and V is TRBV6-5; TRBD1 matches at 8 bases. Germline CDR1 is MNHEY and CDR2 is SVGAGI. V lost 2 bases to trimming and J lost 6 bases; unmatched junction nucleotides: 11. The CDR3 extends over 16 amino acids.

The gene calls are TRBV12-3 or TRBV12-4 and TRBJ1-1, with D possibly matching TRBD1 (5 bases). This CDR3 region has 13 residues. V was clipped by 3 bases and J by 8 bases, with 13 bases between them. CDR3 in DNA: TGTGCCAGCAGTTTCTCGGGGCGGGAGGAAGCTTTCTTT. This sequence encodes CASSFSGREEAFF.

The gene calls are TRBV27 and TRBJ1-2, with D possibly matching TRBD1 (6 bases). CDR3 size: 15 residues. CDR1 and CDR2 (germline): MNHEY, SMNVEV (reference sequence). The V and J ends lost 10 bases and 2 bases respectively, with 20 bases between them. CDR3 in DNA: TGTGCCACACGAAACGGACAGTTCTCCAACTATGGCTACACCTTC. Translated, it gives CATRNGQFSNYGYTF.

This clone occurred a few times. This rearrangement joins TRBV7-2 to TRBJ2-2; the D is unclear. Germline lookup yields CDR1 SGHTA and CDR2 FQGNSA. The CDR3 covers 16 residues. Trimming took 5 bases from V and 3 from J, leaving 16 bases between them. CDR3 coding DNA: TGTGCCAGCAGCCTTATAGGAAACCGGGACACCGGGGAGCTGTTTTTT. It is translated as CASSLIGNRDTGELFF.

The CDR3 DNA follows: TGCAGCGTTGAAGGGAGGGTAGCGGGAATGGGGTTATACAATGAGCAGTTCTTC. Translation: CSVEGRVAGMGLYNEQFF. J is TRBJ2-1 and V is TRBV29-1, with 8 bases lining up with TRBD2. The CDR3 has 18 residues. From germline, CDR1 is SQVTM and CDR2 ANQGSEA. V dropped 1 base and J dropped 4; count of bases not matched to a gene: 15.

The V and J genes are TRBV5-4 and TRBJ2-2; 7 bases map to TRBD2. From germline, CDR1 is SGHNT and CDR2 YYREEE (reference sequence). J gave up 4 bases and V 2 bases, and 11 bases lay outside the gene matches. This CDR3 spans 17 amino acids. CDR3 in DNA: TGTGCCAGCAGCTTTACGAGACTAGCCGGGGGCACCGGGGAGCTGTTTTTT. It encodes CASSFTRLAGGTGELFF.

This clone occurred a few times. The chain combines TRBV30 with TRBJ2-7; perhaps TRBD2 as D (5 bases). Germline loops: CDR1 GTSNPN, CDR2 SVGIG (reference sequence). Trimming removed 1 base from V and 2 bases from J, with 12 bases in between. The CDR3 consists of 14 residues. The CDR3 region has the DNA TGTGCCTGGAGTGAGCCAGCGGTTCCCTACGAGCAGTACTTC. This codes for CAWSEPAVPYEQYF.

V usage is TRBV6-1 and J usage is TRBJ2-7, with 8 positions matching TRBD2. V shed 3 bases, J shed 1 base, and the junction held 5 bases outside the gene matches. The CDR3 consists of 15 residues. Germline CDR1 is MNHNS and CDR2 is SASEGT. The CDR3: CASSEGSGNSYEQYF. The CDR3, as DNA: TGTGCCAGCAGTGAGGGTAGCGGGAATTCCTACGAGCAGTACTTC.

The CDR3 region is CASSQGQGWGETQYF. CDR3 bases: TGTGCCAGCAGCCAAGGGCAGGGGTGGGGAGAGACCCAGTACTTC. V is TRBV3-1 (or the pseudogene TRBV3-2) and J is TRBJ2-5; TRBD1 might be the D (6 bases). Germline V lookup: CDR1 LGHDT, CDR2 YNNKEL (reference sequence). V lost 1 base, J lost 4 bases, and 13 bases lay in between. This CDR3 is built from 15 residues.

The chain has TRBV11-2 and TRBJ1-4, with 9 bases lining up with TRBD1. The J segment lost 8 bases and the V segment lost 3 bases, leaving 4 bases of the junction unmatched. The CDR3 sequence is 14 residues long. CDR1 and CDR2 (germline): SGHAT, FQNNGV. The DNA for the CDR3 is TGTGCCAGCAGCTTCACAGGGGGCGAGGAAAAACTGTTTTTT. It specifies CASSFTGGEEKLFF.

J is TRBJ1-3 and V is TRBV7-8; 7 bases are a match to TRBD1. In germline, CDR1 is SGHVS, CDR2 FQNEAQ. V was pared by 4 bases and J by 0 bases, with 3 bases of the junction left unmatched. The CDR3 has 15 amino acids. CDR3 protein: CASSSSGGSGNTIYF. CDR3 nucleotides: TGTGCCAGCAGCTCCTCAGGGGGCTCTGGAAACACCATATATTTT.

The chain carries TRBV6-5 and TRBJ1-6; 10 nucleotides align to TRBD1. This CDR3 has 15 residues. The germline V gene encodes CDR1 MNHEY and CDR2 SVGAGI. J was trimmed by 5 bases and V by 7 bases; bases with no gene match: 5. The CDR3 DNA sequence: TGTGCCAGCACTCGGGACAGGGGTCATAATTCACCCCTCCACTTT. It specifies CASTRDRGHNSPLHF.

The chain links TRBV6-5 to TRBJ2-1, with TRBD2 matching 15 bases. Germline CDR1 is MNHEY and CDR2 is SVGAGI. J gave up 10 bases and V 5 bases, and 6 bases lay outside the gene matches. The CDR3 consists of 15 residues. CDR3 loop: CASSRGLAGGLEQFF. CDR3 in DNA: TGTGCCAGCAGTCGCGGACTAGCGGGGGGGCTGGAGCAGTTCTTC.

The chain joins TRBV28 to TRBJ2-2, with TRBD1 matching 7 bases. The CDR3 spans 15 residues. Germline values: CDR1 MDHEN, CDR2 SYDVKM. Trimming took 11 bases from V and 2 from J; bases not matched to a gene: 11. This chain's CDR3 is CAQRGLALNTGELFF. CDR3 bases: TGTGCCCAGAGGGGGCTGGCCCTTAACACCGGGGAGCTGTTTTTT.

The V and J genes are TRBV7-9 and TRBJ2-1; 9 nucleotides match TRBD2. This CDR3 has 19 amino acids. J was trimmed by 7 bases and V by 1 base; bases with no gene match: 17. In germline, CDR1 is SEHNR, CDR2 FQNEAQ (reference sequence). The CDR3 sequence is CASSLVRAGDLAGRNEQFF. The CDR3 DNA follows: TGTGCCAGCAGCTTAGTCCGGGCAGGCGATCTAGCGGGGAGAAATGAGCAGTTCTTC.

The gene calls are TRBV19 and TRBJ2-7, with D unclear. Trimming cost V 1 base and J 6 bases, with 13 bases left between them. Germline V CDR1 and CDR2: LNHDA, SQIVND (reference sequence). The CDR3 contains 14 residues. The CDR3 reads CASSIVGQVGEQYF. For the CDR3, the DNA is TGTGCCAGTAGTATAGTGGGCCAGGTTGGCGAGCAGTACTTC.

This chain uses TRBV27 with TRBJ1-6; D remains unclear. The CDR3 is 16 residues long. CDR1 and CDR2 (germline): MNHEY, SMNVEV (reference sequence). With 3 bases removed from V and 4 bases from J, the gap between germline ends came to 13 bases. The DNA of the CDR3 is TGTGCCAGCAGTTTTTTGAGGAGTTGGTATAATTCACCCCTCCACTTT. Protein sequence: CASSFLRSWYNSPLHF.